The entry below gives a single T cell receptor (beta chain) sequence along with its context. The source of the sample is a study of blood T cell repertoires in COVID-19. Overall study context: The United States, Italy and Spain were the sources of the acute and convalescent COVID-19 samples. The cDNA or gDNA used as material had been derived from T cells, B-cell-depleted T cells, or PBMCs.

V trimming: 7 bases; J trimming: 5 bases; junction bases outside the gene matches: 8. Germline assignment: CDR1 MDHEN and CDR2 SYDVKM. This CDR3 has 14 residues. The repertoire was sequenced with immunoSEQ multiplex PCR; TCRdb's copy has only in-frame clones and lacks some. Seen here are approximately 210,000 clones, roughly 77% observed once, and the top ten hold roughly 17%. V gene TRBV28 combines with J gene TRBJ2-5; 9 bases agree with TRBD1. The sequence came from a woman aged 45 to 65 with acute COVID-19. The sample consisted of PBMCs or T cells enriched from blood (not recorded which). The CDR3 protein is CASTPPGQGETQYF. The CDR3 coding sequence is TGTGCCAGCACCCCACCCGGACAGGGGGAGACCCAGTACTTC.